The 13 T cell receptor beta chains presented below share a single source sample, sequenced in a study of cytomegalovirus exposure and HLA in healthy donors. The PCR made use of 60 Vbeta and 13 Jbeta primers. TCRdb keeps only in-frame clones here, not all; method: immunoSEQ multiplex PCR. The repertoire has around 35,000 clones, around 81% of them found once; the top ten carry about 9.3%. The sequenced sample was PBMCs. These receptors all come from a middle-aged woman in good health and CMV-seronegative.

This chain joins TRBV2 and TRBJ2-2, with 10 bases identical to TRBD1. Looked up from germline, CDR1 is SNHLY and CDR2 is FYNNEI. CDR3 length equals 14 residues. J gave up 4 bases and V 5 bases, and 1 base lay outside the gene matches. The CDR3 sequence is CASSWTGGTGELFF. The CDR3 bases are TGTGCCAGCAGTTGGACAGGGGGCACCGGGGAGCTGTTTTTT.

CDR3 residues: CASSLAVGDQPQHF. Written as DNA, the CDR3 is TGTGCCAGCAGCTTGGCCGTCGGGGATCAGCCCCAGCATTTT. The chain links TRBV5-5 to TRBJ1-5; D not resolved. Per the germline V gene, CDR1 is SGHKS and CDR2 is YYEKEE (reference sequence). V was clipped by 0 bases and J by 5 bases, with 9 bases between them. This CDR3 has 14 amino acids.

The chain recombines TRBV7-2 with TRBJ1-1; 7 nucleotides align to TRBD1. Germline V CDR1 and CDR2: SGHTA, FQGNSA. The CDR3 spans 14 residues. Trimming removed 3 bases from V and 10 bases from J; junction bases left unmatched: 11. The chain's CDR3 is CASSFRQGLLGAFF. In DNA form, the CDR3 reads TGTGCCAGCAGCTTCCGACAGGGATTATTAGGAGCTTTCTTT.

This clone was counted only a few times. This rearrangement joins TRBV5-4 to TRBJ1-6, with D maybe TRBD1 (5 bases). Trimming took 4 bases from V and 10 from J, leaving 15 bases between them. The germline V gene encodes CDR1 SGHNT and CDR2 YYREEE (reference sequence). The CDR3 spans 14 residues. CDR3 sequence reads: CASSRAQGGSPLHF. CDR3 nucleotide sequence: TGTGCCAGCAGCCGCGCGCAGGGAGGCTCACCCCTCCACTTT.

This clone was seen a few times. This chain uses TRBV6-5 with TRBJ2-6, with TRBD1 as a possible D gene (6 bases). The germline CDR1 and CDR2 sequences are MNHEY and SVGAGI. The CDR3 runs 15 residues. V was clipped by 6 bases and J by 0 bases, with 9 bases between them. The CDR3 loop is CASRATGSGANVLTF. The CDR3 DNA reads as TGTGCCAGCAGAGCGACAGGCTCTGGGGCCAACGTCCTGACTTTC.

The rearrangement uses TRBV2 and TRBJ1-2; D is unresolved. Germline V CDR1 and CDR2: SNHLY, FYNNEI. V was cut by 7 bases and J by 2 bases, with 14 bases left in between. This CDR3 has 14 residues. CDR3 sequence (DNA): TGTGCCAGCACCGAGAGCCATTTAAACTATGGCTACACCTTC. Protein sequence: CASTESHLNYGYTF.

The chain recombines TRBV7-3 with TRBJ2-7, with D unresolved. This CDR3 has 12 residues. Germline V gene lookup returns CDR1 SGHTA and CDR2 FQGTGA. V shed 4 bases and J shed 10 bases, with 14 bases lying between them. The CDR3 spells CASSSDSYTQYF. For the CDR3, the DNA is TGTGCCAGCAGCTCCGACTCGTATACTCAGTACTTC.

CDR3 protein: CASSQSGFQETQYF. As DNA, the CDR3 is TGCGCCAGCAGCCAGTCAGGGTTCCAAGAGACCCAGTACTTC. The chain couples TRBV4-1 to TRBJ2-5, with D maybe TRBD1 (5 bases). V gave up 3 bases and J gave up 1 base, with 9 bases separating them. The CDR3 is 14 amino acids. The germline CDR1 and CDR2 sequences are MGHRA and YSYEKL.

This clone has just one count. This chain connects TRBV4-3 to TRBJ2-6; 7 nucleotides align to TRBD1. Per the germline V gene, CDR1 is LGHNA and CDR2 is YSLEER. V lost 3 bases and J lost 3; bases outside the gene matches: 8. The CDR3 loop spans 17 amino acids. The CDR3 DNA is TGCGCCAGCAGCCACCAAGGGGGCGCGAGTGGGGCCAACGTCCTGACTTTC. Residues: CASSHQGGASGANVLTF.

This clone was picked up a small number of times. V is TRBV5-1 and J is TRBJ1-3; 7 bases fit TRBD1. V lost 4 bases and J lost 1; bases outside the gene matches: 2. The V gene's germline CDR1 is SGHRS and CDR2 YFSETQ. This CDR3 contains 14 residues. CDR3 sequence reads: CASSMGQSGNTIYF. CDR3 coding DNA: TGCGCCAGCAGCATGGGACAGTCTGGAAACACCATATATTTT.

CDR3 sequence: CASSYSGQTLGNEQFF. The CDR3 DNA reads as TGTGCCAGCAGTTATTCGGGACAGACCCTTGGGAATGAGCAGTTCTTC. The chain has TRBV6-5 and TRBJ2-1; 7 bases map to TRBD1. CDR1 is MNHEY, CDR2 SVGAGI, per germline. V lost 3 bases to trimming and J lost 7 bases; unmatched junction nucleotides: 12. This CDR3 is built from 16 residues.

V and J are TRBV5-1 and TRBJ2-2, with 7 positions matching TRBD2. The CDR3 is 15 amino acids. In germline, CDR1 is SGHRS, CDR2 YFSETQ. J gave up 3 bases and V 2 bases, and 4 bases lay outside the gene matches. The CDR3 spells CASSFTSGDTGELFF. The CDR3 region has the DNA TGCGCCAGCAGCTTTACAAGCGGGGACACCGGGGAGCTGTTTTTT.

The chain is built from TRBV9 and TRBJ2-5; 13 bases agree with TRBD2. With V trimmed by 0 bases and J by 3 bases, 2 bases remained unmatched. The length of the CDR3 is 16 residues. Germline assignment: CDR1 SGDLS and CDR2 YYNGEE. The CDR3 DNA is TGTGCCAGCAGCGTAGACGGGACTAGCGGGGAAGAGACCCAGTACTTC. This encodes CASSVDGTSGEETQYF.